Presented here are 28 T cell receptor beta chains from one specimen sequenced in a study of CD8+ T cells in alopecia areata. Following RNA extraction, reverse transcription yielded cDNA that acted as the sequencing template. Only in-frame clones appear in the TCRdb table, and some are missing; sequencing was by immunoSEQ multiplex PCR. The sample has some 150,000 clones, 58% seen once; the top ten hold 15% to 20%. As to treatment: oral pan-JAK inhibitor, 5-10 mg twice daily. The source was CD4+ T cells sorted from blood, collected at approximately week 61, from a patient treated with tofacitinib. The receptors were gathered from a human donor with alopecia areata.

CDR3 DNA sequence: TGTGCCAGTAGTATGGAGGGGGGTGCTACCTACGAGCAGTACTTC. Translation gives CASSMEGGATYEQYF. V is TRBV19 and J is TRBJ2-7; the D call may be TRBD1 or TRBD2 (6 bases each). Trimming stripped 3 bases from V and 2 bases from J, with 14 bases between. The CDR3 runs 15 residues. The V gene's germline CDR1 is LNHDA and CDR2 SQIVND (reference sequence).

V usage is TRBV7-8 and J usage is TRBJ2-1, with 7 bases that match TRBD1. V was pared by 3 bases and J by 6 bases, with 17 bases of the junction left unmatched. Looked up from germline, CDR1 is SGHVS and CDR2 is FQNEAQ. The CDR3 extends over 18 amino acids. The CDR3 is CASSLVRKQGRTTNEQFF. As DNA, the CDR3 is TGTGCCAGCAGCTTGGTAAGAAAACAGGGGAGAACGACCAATGAGCAGTTCTTC.

The rearrangement links TRBV27 to TRBJ2-7; 7 nucleotides align to TRBD1. The CDR3 consists of 14 residues. The trim removed 5 bases at V and 4 bases at J, leaving 8 bases unmatched. CDR1 and CDR2 from the germline V gene are MNHEY and SMNVEV (reference sequence). CDR3: CASSTGQGVYEQYF. The CDR3 DNA is TGTGCCAGCAGTACAGGGCAGGGGGTTTACGAGCAGTACTTC.

This chain uses TRBV5-6 with TRBJ2-3; D not resolved. The CDR3 covers 11 residues. CDR1 SGHDT and CDR2 YYEEEE come from the germline V gene. V dropped 1 base and J dropped 6 bases, with 3 bases sitting between them. The CDR3 region has the DNA TGTGCCAGCAGCTTGTCGGATACGCAGTATTTT. Its protein is CASSLSDTQYF. Combining the CDR3 with reference TRBV5-6 and TRBJ2-3 gives the whole variable domain DAGVTQSPTHLIKTRGQQVTLRCSPKSGHDTVSWYQQALGQGPQFIFQYYEEEERQRGNFPDRFSGHQFPNYSSELNVNALLLGDSALYLCASSLSDTQYFGPGTRLTVL.

The genes are TRBV30 and TRBJ2-5; weak D call: TRBD2 (5 bases). With 0 bases removed from V and 1 base from J, the gap between germline ends came to 6 bases. The germline V gene has CDR1 GTSNPN and CDR2 SVGIG (reference sequence). The CDR3 length is 13 residues. The CDR3 spells CAWSVGSQETQYF. The DNA of the CDR3 is TGTGCCTGGAGTGTAGGGAGCCAAGAGACCCAGTACTTC.

The chain combines TRBV9 with TRBJ1-2, with D perhaps matching TRBD1 (6 bases). CDR1 is SGDLS, CDR2 YYNGEE, per germline. The CDR3 is 13 amino acids. The V and J ends lost 6 bases and 5 bases respectively, with 14 bases between them. CDR3 loop: CASTQGSVYGYTF. The CDR3 nucleotides are TGTGCCAGCACGCAGGGGTCGGTTTATGGCTACACCTTC. Supplemented by reference TRBV9 and TRBJ1-2, the full variable domain reads DSGVTQTPKHLITATGQRVTLRCSPRSGDLSVYWYQQSLDQGLQFLIQYYNGEERAKGNILERFSAQQFPDLHSELNLSSLELGDSALYFCASTQGSVYGYTFGSGTRLTVV.

The V gene is TRBV5-1, the J gene TRBJ1-5; the D gene is possibly TRBD1 (6 bases). The CDR3 extends over 14 amino acids. Trimming cost V 3 bases and J 5 bases, with 12 bases left between them. From germline, CDR1 is SGHRS and CDR2 YFSETQ. For the CDR3, the DNA is TGCGCCAGCAGCTCCGGGACACCGGATCAGCCCCAGCATTTT. The encoded protein is CASSSGTPDQPQHF.

This clone was found a few times. The rearrangement joins TRBV7-2 to TRBJ2-5; D may correspond to TRBD1 or TRBD2 (5 bases each). This CDR3 is 15 amino acids long. Germline CDR1 and CDR2: SGHTA and FQGNSA. With 6 bases removed from V and 2 bases from J, the gap between germline ends came to 16 bases. The CDR3 DNA reads as TGTGCCAGCAGACGTTCCCCCGGGGCACAAGAGACCCAGTACTTC. Protein: CASRRSPGAQETQYF.

The rearrangement uses TRBV7-3 and TRBJ2-2; tentatively, D is TRBD1 (5 bases). V was clipped by 5 bases and J by 4 bases, with 8 bases between them. Germline lookup yields CDR1 SGHTA and CDR2 FQGTGA. The CDR3 has 13 amino acids. CDR3 DNA: TGTGCCAGCAGCGCAGACAGCACCGGGGAGCTGTTTTTT. This gives the protein CASSADSTGELFF.

The gene calls are TRBV7-9 and TRBJ2-5; D call uncertain. The CDR3 sequence is 10 residues long. Germline CDR1 is SEHNR and CDR2 is FQNEAQ (reference sequence). Deletions cut 4 bases from V and 5 bases from J, with 2 bases between. DNA for the CDR3: TGTGCCAGCAGCTATGAGACCCAGTACTTC. This sequence encodes CASSYETQYF. The whole variable domain, remainder taken from reference TRBV7-9 and TRBJ2-5, is DTGVSQNPRHKITKRGQNVTFRCDPISEHNRLYWYRQTLGQGPEFLTYFQNEAQLEKSRLLSDRFSAERPKGSFSTLEIQRTEQGDSAMYLCASSYETQYFGPGTRLLVL.

This rearrangement joins TRBV7-9 to TRBJ1-6; D remains ambiguous. V was shortened by 1 base and J by 6 bases, with 7 bases between the two germline ends. This CDR3 is built from 14 residues. Germline CDR1 reads SEHNR; CDR2 reads FQNEAQ (reference sequence). The CDR3 region has the DNA TGTGCCAGCAGCTTAGGGCCAGCTAATTCACCCCTCCACTTT. Translated, it gives CASSLGPANSPLHF.

The V call is TRBV9, the J call TRBJ2-7; D call uncertain. Trimming removed 4 bases at V and 3 bases at J, with 14 bases between. Germline-derived CDR1 and CDR2 are SGDLS and YYNGEE. This CDR3 spans 14 amino acids. CDR3 DNA sequence: TGTGCCAGCAGCCCCCGTTTAAGTGTCTACGAGCAGTACTTC. Translated: CASSPRLSVYEQYF.

This chain uses TRBV9 with TRBJ2-7, with TRBD1 matching over 10 bases. The CDR3 has 14 residues. Germline V gene data show CDR1 as SGDLS and CDR2 as YYNGEE. The V segment lost 5 bases and the J segment 9 bases; nucleotides outside the gene matches: 11. The CDR3 DNA reads as TGTGCCAGCAGTGCCGGGACAGGGGTGCTTACGCAGTACTTC. Its translation: CASSAGTGVLTQYF.

This chain joins TRBV6-6 and TRBJ1-2, with D maybe TRBD1 (6 bases). This CDR3 spans 15 amino acids. The V gene's germline CDR1 is MNHNY and CDR2 SVGAGI (reference sequence). Between the trimmed V and J ends, which lost 6 bases and 3 bases, there was a span of 17 bases. Here the CDR3 DNA reads TGTGCCAGCAGGGAACCCGGGGGGGGCCACTATGGCTACACCTTC. It codes for CASREPGGGHYGYTF.

CDR3 protein: CASSLWAAEGPLHF. CDR3 nucleotides: TGTGCCAGCAGTTTATGGGCGGCAGAAGGCCCCCTCCACTTT. V is TRBV27 and J is TRBJ1-6, with unresolved D. The germline V and J ends were trimmed by 1 base and 13 bases, with 14 bases remaining between them. The CDR3 loop spans 14 amino acids. In germline, CDR1 is MNHEY, CDR2 SMNVEV (reference sequence).

This clone has just a few counts. The chain recombines TRBV29-1 with TRBJ2-7; D may be TRBD1 or TRBD2 (6 bases each). This CDR3 region has 15 residues. V lost 7 bases to trimming and J lost 3 bases, with 22 bases between them. Germline CDR1 SQVTM, CDR2 ANQGSEA. The CDR3 protein is CSASRIRGLIYEQYF. The CDR3 DNA reads as TGCAGCGCGTCTCGTATTCGGGGGCTGATCTACGAGCAGTACTTC.

This chain uses TRBV4-1 with TRBJ1-2; D gene uncertain. The CDR3 is 12 amino acids. CDR1 and CDR2 from the germline V gene are MGHRA and YSYEKL. Trimming left V 1 base short and J 5 bases short, with 5 bases between. CDR3: CASSQGLYGYTF. The CDR3 DNA sequence: TGCGCCAGCAGCCAAGGGTTATATGGCTACACCTTC.

Note on this clone: Different DNA sequences within this sample yield the same CDR3. The chain uses TRBV29-1 and TRBJ1-2; D not certain. The V end lost 4 bases, the J end lost 3 bases, and 6 bases lay between the germline ends. This CDR3 has 11 amino acids. In germline, CDR1 is SQVTM, CDR2 ANQGSEA. CDR3 nucleotides: TGCAGCGTTGTTCGGGACTATGGCTACACCTTC. Translating it yields CSVVRDYGYTF. The variable domain in full, with the rest retrieved from reference TRBV29-1 and TRBJ1-2, is SAVISQKPSRDICQRGTSLTIQCQVDSQVTMMFWYRQQPGQSLTLIATANQGSEATYESGFVIDKFPISRPNLTFSTLTVSNMSPEDSSIYLCSVVRDYGYTFGSGTRLTVV.

There are a few counts of this clone. This sequence joins TRBV6-1 and TRBJ1-2, with TRBD1 as a possible D gene (5 bases). Germline CDR1 reads MNHNS; CDR2 reads SASEGT. Trimming pared 7 bases from V and 6 bases from J, leaving 18 bases between. The CDR3 sequence is 14 residues long. CDR3 DNA sequence: TGTGCCAGCACCTGGTCGAGGGACGGTGATGGCTACACCTTC. Translated: CASTWSRDGDGYTF.

The chain employs TRBV5-1 and TRBJ1-1; D uncertain. CDR1 is SGHRS and CDR2 is YFSETQ in the germline V gene. V gave up 0 bases and J gave up 4 bases, with 7 bases separating them. This CDR3 contains 13 residues. CDR3 protein: CASSLEVGTEAFF. In nucleotides, the CDR3 is TGCGCCAGCAGCTTGGAAGTAGGCACTGAAGCTTTCTTT.

The gene calls are TRBV4-2 and TRBJ1-2; D is possibly TRBD1 (5 bases). Germline V gene sequence: CDR1 LGHNA, CDR2 YNFKEQ. Trimming stripped 0 bases from V and 8 bases from J, with 13 bases between. The CDR3 runs to 14 residues. CDR3 bases: TGTGCCAGCAGCCAAGAAGGAACAGGACAAGGCTACACCTTC. Protein sequence: CASSQEGTGQGYTF.

J is TRBJ2-3 and V is TRBV7-2, with TRBD2 as a possible D gene (5 bases). This CDR3 comprises 14 residues. Germline V CDR1 and CDR2: SGHTA, FQGNSA. Deletions cut 3 bases from V and 7 bases from J, with 14 bases between. CDR3 sequence reads: CASSLDSPGNTQYF. DNA for the CDR3: TGTGCCAGCAGCTTGGACTCCCCGGGGAATACGCAGTATTTT. Using reference TRBV7-2 and TRBJ2-3 for the parts outside the CDR3, the full variable domain is GAGVSQSPSNKVTEKGKDVELRCDPISGHTALYWYRQSLGQGLEFLIYFQGNSAPDKSGLPSDRFSAERTGGSVSTLTIQRTQQEDSAVYLCASSLDSPGNTQYFGPGTRLTVL.

The rearrangement joins TRBV6-5 to TRBJ2-3; D perhaps matches TRBD2 (5 bases). CDR3 length: 14 residues. Germline assignment: CDR1 MNHEY and CDR2 SVGAGI. V lost 6 bases, J lost 3 bases, and 13 bases lay in between. This CDR3 is CASRVTRVTDTQYF. CDR3 in DNA: TGTGCCAGCAGGGTTACGAGGGTGACAGATACGCAGTATTTT.

The chain recombines TRBV29-1 with TRBJ1-1, with D possibly TRBD1 on 6 matching bases. Germline lookup yields CDR1 SQVTM and CDR2 ANQGSEA. The CDR3 covers 14 residues. The V end was cut by 5 bases, the J end by 1 base, with 14 bases between. The CDR3 DNA reads as TGCAGCGTTAACTTACAGGGTCGGAACACTGAAGCTTTCTTT. Translation: CSVNLQGRNTEAFF.

V and J are TRBV4-1 and TRBJ1-1; D uncertain. Trimming left V 0 bases short and J 10 bases short, with 15 bases between. The germline CDR1 and CDR2 sequences are MGHRA and YSYEKL. CDR3 length: 14 residues. The CDR3 loop is CASSQEKGSGLAFF. In DNA, the CDR3 is TGCGCCAGCAGCCAAGAAAAGGGATCGGGCCTAGCTTTCTTT.

The J gene is TRBJ1-2, the V gene TRBV30; 8 nucleotides match TRBD1. CDR3 length: 13 amino acids. Germline assignment: CDR1 GTSNPN and CDR2 SVGIG (reference sequence). J was trimmed by 10 bases and V by 1 base; bases with no gene match: 8. This chain's CDR3 is CAWSAQTDRDYTF. The DNA for the CDR3 is TGTGCCTGGAGTGCCCAAACGGACAGGGACTACACCTTC.

J is TRBJ1-4 and V is TRBV6-1; TRBD1 is a possible D gene (5 bases). The germline V gene encodes CDR1 MNHNS and CDR2 SASEGT. V dropped 2 bases and J dropped 6 bases, with 10 bases sitting between them. The CDR3 is 14 residues long. CDR3 nucleotides: TGTGCCAGCAGTGAATCGGGCAGGGATGAAAAACTGTTTTTT. Translation: CASSESGRDEKLFF.

The V call is TRBV7-8, the J call TRBJ2-7, with a possible D match to TRBD2 (7 bases). Germline CDR1 is SGHVS and CDR2 is FQNEAQ. V lost 0 bases to trimming and J lost 5 bases, with 23 bases between them. The CDR3 spans 18 residues. The DNA of the CDR3 is TGTGCCAGCAGCTTAGCGGCGTGGGGGGGGCTCTCGCGGAACGAGCAGTACTTC. Encoded protein: CASSLAAWGGLSRNEQYF.